This TCR beta chain was captured by sequencing in a study of cytomegalovirus exposure and HLA in healthy donors. Regarding the study as a whole: Upon later analysis, TCR association rates were observed to vary by HLA locus, being highest for DRB1 and lowest for HLA-C. Sequence variants that were highly shared formed a cluster that was likely a sequencing artifact.

PCR involved 60 Vbeta and 13 Jbeta primers. TCRdb's table, derived via immunoSEQ multiplex PCR, lists solely in-frame clones and lacks some. The clone table shows about 96,000 clones, with the ten largest holding just under 3.5%. Germline values: CDR1 MDHEN, CDR2 SYDVKM. V was pared by 3 bases and J by 8 bases, with 6 bases of the junction left unmatched. This CDR3 has 15 amino acids. On this clone: Its antigen is unidentified.

V gene TRBV28 combines with J gene TRBJ2-1; TRBD2 aligns across 11 bases. The sequencing input was PBMCs. The clonotype originates from a woman younger than 45 in good health and CMV-seronegative. CDR3 loop: CASSFFSGRVHEQFF. Written as DNA, the CDR3 is TGTGCCAGCAGTTTTTTTAGCGGGAGGGTTCATGAGCAGTTCTTC.